Listed below are T cell receptor beta chains from one sample, sequenced in a study of shared clonotypes between healthy human individuals. Sequenced by immunoSEQ multiplex PCR; TCRdb stores in-frame clones only, minus some. The data contain roughly 2.1 million clones, roughly 91% of them singletons. Sequenced: naive CD8+ T cells from PBMCs. The origin of the receptors is a man aged 18 to 30 in good health. Some clones in this sample may be carry-over from other donors' samples. The CDR3 runs from the conserved cysteine through the conserved F or W. A D gene is named only where the DNA matches it firmly. Clone size, where shown, is once, few, many, or a class for clones that have expanded.

>TRBJ2-2|TRBV6-5|TRBD2|-
CASSSQTSGNTGELFF
TGTGCCAGCAGTTCCCAGACTAGCGGGAACACCGGGGAGCTGTTTTTT
>TRBJ2-7|TRBV27|TRBD1|-
CASSPTGNEQYF
TGTGCCAGCAGTCCGACAGGGAACGAGCAGTACTTC
>TRBJ2-2|TRBV7-2|TRBD2|-
CASSFPRGGRTGELFF
TGTGCCAGCAGCTTCCCAAGAGGCGGGAGGACCGGGGAGCTGTTTTTT
>TRBJ2-7|TRBV13|-|-
CASSHRLKFAYEQYF
TGTGCCAGCAGCCATCGCCTTAAATTCGCCTACGAGCAGTACTTC
>TRBJ2-7|TRBV7-9|TRBD2|-
CASSLMRETSYEQYF
TGTGCCAGCAGCTTAATGCGGGAGACCTCCTACGAGCAGTACTTC
>TRBJ2-7|TRBV29-1|TRBD2|-
CSVEDDAGTSGIYEQYF
TGCAGCGTTGAAGATGACGCCGGGACTAGCGGCATTTACGAGCAGTACTTC
>TRBJ2-7|TRBV2|TRBD2|-
CASRAPGGFSYEQYF
TGTGCCAGTCGGGCACCCGGGGGGTTCTCCTACGAGCAGTACTTC
>TRBJ1-2|TRBV4-3|-|-
CASSQELIKGRHYGYTF
TGCGCCAGCAGCCAAGAGCTCATCAAGGGCCGTCACTATGGCTACACCTTC
>TRBJ2-2|TRBV7-6|-|-
CASSLRAPGELFF
TGTGCCAGCAGCTTGAGGGCCCCCGGGGAGCTGTTTTTT
>TRBJ2-5|TRBV9|-|-
CASSAQGAAAETQYF
TGTGCCAGCAGCGCCCAAGGGGCGGCGGCAGAGACCCAGTACTTC
>TRBJ2-7|TRBV11-2|-|-
CASSLSAYEQYF
TGTGCCAGCAGCCTTAGTGCTTACGAGCAGTACTTC
>TRBJ2-3|TRBV7-6|-|once
CASNKGAGYGDTQYF
TGTGCCAGCAACAAAGGGGCGGGATACGGAGATACGCAGTATTTT
>TRBJ1-1|TRBV25-1|-|once
CASRSGTEAFF
TGTGCCAGCAGGAGCGGGACTGAAGCTTTCTTT
>TRBJ2-5|TRBV7-7|TRBD1|-
CASSPGGQETQYF
TGTGCCAGCAGTCCAGGGGGTCAAGAGACCCAGTACTTC
>TRBJ2-3|TRBV19|-|-
CASSGARDSTDTQYF
TGTGCCAGTAGTGGGGCCCGGGATAGCACAGATACGCAGTATTTT
>TRBJ2-1|TRBV9|TRBD2|-
CASSVGGVDEQFF
TGTGCCAGCAGCGTTGGGGGGGTCGATGAGCAGTTCTTC
>TRBJ2-1|TRBV27|TRBD2|once
CASSPTSGSSYNEQFF
TGTGCCAGCAGCCCGACTAGCGGGAGCTCCTACAATGAGCAGTTCTTC
>TRBJ1-1|TRBV5-1|TRBD1|-
CATRTGRPEAFF
TGCGCCACCCGGACAGGTCGACCCGAAGCTTTCTTT
>TRBJ1-5|TRBV10-2|-|-
CASGGGTPKGGQPQHF
TGCGCCAGCGGGGGGGGCACCCCTAAGGGTGGTCAGCCCCAGCATTTT
>TRBJ2-7|TRBV27|-|-
CASSLGSGTYEQYF
TGTGCCAGCTCTCTTGGTAGCGGAACCTACGAGCAGTACTTC
>TRBJ2-7|TRBV7-8|-|-
CASSSSGQPYEQYF
TGTGCCAGCAGCTCCTCAGGGCAGCCCTACGAGCAGTACTTC
>TRBJ1-2|TRBV2|-|few
CATQPKGLVGYTF
TGTGCCACTCAACCGAAGGGGCTCGTTGGCTACACCTTC
>TRBJ2-7|TRBV28|TRBD2|-
CASSPTAGSVEQYF
TGTGCCAGCAGTCCAACAGCGGGATCAGTTGAGCAGTACTTC
>TRBJ1-5|TRBV7-9|-|-
CASSFGQEDNQPQHF
TGTGCCAGCAGCTTTGGTCAGGAAGACAATCAGCCCCAGCATTTT
>TRBJ2-7|TRBV4-1|TRBD1|-
CASSLGTGESYEQYF
TGCGCCAGCAGCCTCGGGACAGGGGAATCCTACGAGCAGTACTTC
>TRBJ2-3|TRBV11-3|TRBD2|-
CASSLAGTTSTDTQYF
TGTGCCAGCAGCTTAGCCGGGACTACAAGCACAGATACGCAGTATTTT
>TRBJ1-2|TRBV29-1|-|-
CSVRDGYPGVYGYTF
TGCAGCGTTAGGGACGGATACCCCGGCGTCTATGGCTACACCTTC
>TRBJ2-7|TRBV7-9|-|-
CASSSQGDPSYEQYF
TGTGCCAGCAGCTCTCAGGGAGATCCTTCCTACGAGCAGTACTTC
>TRBJ2-7|TRBV6-5|-|-
CASSYSPGGSYEQYF
TGTGCCAGCAGTTACTCGCCAGGGGGGTCCTACGAGCAGTACTTC
>TRBJ1-2|TRBV20-1|-|-
CSAPRYYGYTF
TGCAGTGCGCCAAGGTACTATGGCTACACCTTC
>TRBJ2-7|TRBV11-1|-|-
CASSPRGGGLYEQYF
TGTGCCAGCAGCCCTCGGGGAGGGGGTCTCTACGAGCAGTACTTC
>TRBJ2-1|TRBV5-5|-|-
CASSSRSVSYNEQFF
TGTGCCAGCAGCTCTCGTTCGGTATCCTACAATGAGCAGTTCTTC
>TRBJ1-2|TRBV5-6|-|-
CASSLEGRIQKNYGYTF
TGTGCCAGCAGCTTGGAGGGCCGAATACAAAAGAACTATGGCTACACCTTC
>TRBJ1-2|TRBV30|-|-
CAWSVGGLYGYTF
TGTGCCTGGAGTGTAGGCGGACTCTATGGCTACACCTTC
>TRBJ2-1|TRBV7-2|TRBD2|-
CASRSSGAGYNEQFF
TGTGCCAGCAGAAGCAGCGGGGCGGGGTACAATGAGCAGTTCTTC
>TRBJ2-7|TRBV27|-|-
CASSLGAGETYEQYF
TGTGCCAGCAGTTTAGGGGCAGGGGAGACCTACGAGCAGTACTTC
>TRBJ2-3|TRBV9|-|-
CASSVEVGADTQYF
TGTGCCAGCAGCGTAGAGGTGGGTGCAGATACGCAGTATTTT
>TRBJ1-5|TRBV19|-|-
CASSKIRDTNQPQHF
TGTGCCAGTAGTAAAATCCGGGACACAAATCAGCCCCAGCATTTT
>TRBJ2-3|TRBV7-6|-|-
CASSRGKWSTDTQYF
TGTGCCAGCAGCCGGGGCAAGTGGAGCACAGATACGCAGTATTTT
>TRBJ1-1|TRBV28|TRBD1|-
CASRLQGATEAFF
TGTGCCAGCAGGTTACAGGGGGCAACTGAAGCTTTCTTT
>TRBJ2-1|TRBV5-1|TRBD2|-
CASSLRLAGVGYNEQFF
TGCGCCAGCAGCTTGCGCTTAGCGGGAGTGGGATACAATGAGCAGTTCTTC
>TRBJ2-1|TRBV4-3|TRBD2|-
CASSQDLNGGEWLLYNEQFF
TGCGCCAGCAGCCAAGACCTCAACGGGGGGGAGTGGTTATTATACAATGAGCAGTTCTTC
>TRBJ1-3|TRBV11-2|-|-
CASSLRGQGNTIYF
TGTGCCAGCAGCTTACGGGGCCAGGGAAACACCATATATTTT
>TRBJ2-7|TRBV2|TRBD1|-
CASSDTGGREQYF
TGTGCCAGCAGTGATACAGGGGGCCGCGAGCAGTACTTC